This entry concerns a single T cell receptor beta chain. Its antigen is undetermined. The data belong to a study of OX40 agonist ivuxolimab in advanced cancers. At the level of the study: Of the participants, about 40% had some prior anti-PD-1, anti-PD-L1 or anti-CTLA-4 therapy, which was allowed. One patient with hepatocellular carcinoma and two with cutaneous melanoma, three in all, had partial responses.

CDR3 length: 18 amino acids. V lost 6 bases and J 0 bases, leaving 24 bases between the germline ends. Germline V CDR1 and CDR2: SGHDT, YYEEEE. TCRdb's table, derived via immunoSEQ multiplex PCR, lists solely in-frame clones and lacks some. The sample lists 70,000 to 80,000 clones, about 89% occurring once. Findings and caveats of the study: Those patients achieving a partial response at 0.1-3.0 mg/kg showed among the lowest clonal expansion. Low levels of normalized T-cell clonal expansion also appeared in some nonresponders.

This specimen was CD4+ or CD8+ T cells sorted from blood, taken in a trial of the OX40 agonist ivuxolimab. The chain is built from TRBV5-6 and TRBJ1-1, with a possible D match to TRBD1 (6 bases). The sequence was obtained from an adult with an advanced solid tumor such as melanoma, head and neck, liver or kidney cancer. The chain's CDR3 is CASTNYGQSSRVNTEAFF. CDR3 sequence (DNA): TGTGCCAGCACCAACTACGGACAGTCGTCAAGGGTGAACACTGAAGCTTTCTTT.